Given below is one TCR beta chain in context. TCRdb's copy holds only in-frame clones and misses some; the assay was immunoSEQ multiplex PCR. The sample has about 260,000 clones; about nine tenths are singletons. Germline trimming cut 2 bases from V and 6 bases from J; bases unmatched to any gene: 6. The CDR3 length is 14 residues. The germline V gene has CDR1 GTSNPN and CDR2 SVGIG (reference sequence). The data belong to a study of blood T cell repertoires in COVID-19. This chain uses TRBV30 with TRBJ1-5; 8 nucleotides match TRBD1. The sequence was obtained from a middle-aged man with active or convalescent COVID-19. Source material: peripheral blood. The CDR3 DNA follows: TGTGCCTGGAGTTCGAACAGGGGGATTCAGCCCCAGCATTTT. Its protein product is CAWSSNRGIQPQHF.